This is a list of T cell receptor beta chains from one sample in a study of response to subunit inactivated influenza vaccine. TCRdb recomputed calls from the RT-PCR reads with MiXCR, one row per CDR3 protein. The table has over 450,000 distinct CDR3 sequences, roughly 13% seen once. This specimen consisted of PBMCs from blood, obtained more than 35 days after vaccination. All receptors come from a man aged 50-59 years who received an inactivated influenza vaccine. CDR3s include the opening cysteine and the closing phenylalanine or tryptophan. Clone size appears in some rows only: once, few, many, or a class for an expanded clone.

clone_size: few; v_call: TRBV3-1; j_call: TRBJ1-6; cdr3_aa: CASSQDQGSYNSPLHF
clone_size: NA; v_call: TRBV10-3; j_call: TRBJ1-1; cdr3_aa: CAITQDRENTEAFF
clone_size: few; v_call: TRBV28; j_call: TRBJ1-1; cdr3_aa: CASSSKIGSRGAFF
clone_size: few; v_call: TRBV6-5; j_call: TRBJ2-1; cdr3_aa: CASSYSGLAGERRWEQFF
clone_size: once; v_call: TRBV15; j_call: TRBJ2-1; cdr3_aa: CATSRDPSGNNEQFF
clone_size: many; v_call: TRBV16; j_call: TRBJ2-1; cdr3_aa: CASSQGTGNNEQFF
clone_size: NA; v_call: TRBV9; j_call: TRBJ2-2; cdr3_aa: CASSVRAATGELFF
clone_size: few; v_call: TRBV29-1; j_call: TRBJ2-7; cdr3_aa: CSVVRDEQYF
clone_size: many; v_call: TRBV20-1; j_call: TRBJ2-1; cdr3_aa: CSARLAGGGSYNEQFF
clone_size: many; v_call: TRBV7-9; j_call: TRBJ2-3; cdr3_aa: CASSAPLADTQYF
clone_size: NA; v_call: TRBV20-1; j_call: TRBJ2-2; cdr3_aa: CSASLAGDGGELFF
clone_size: few; v_call: TRBV5-1; j_call: TRBJ2-3; cdr3_aa: CASSLAATSSTDTQYF
clone_size: few; v_call: TRBV20-1; j_call: TRBJ1-2; cdr3_aa: CSAREGLLGLFYGYTF
clone_size: many; v_call: TRBV2; j_call: TRBJ2-1; cdr3_aa: CASSTTSGVYNEQFF
clone_size: few; v_call: TRBV4-1; j_call: TRBJ1-5; cdr3_aa: CASSHPSRDRGQPQHF
clone_size: few; v_call: TRBV20-1; j_call: TRBJ1-4; cdr3_aa: CSASQGRNEKLFF